The 31 T cell receptor beta chains given below trace back to one sample, sequenced in a study of glioma-infiltrating T cells. TCR alpha and beta CDR3 regions were amplified from RNA using iRepertoire nested multiplex PCR. TCRdb passed the multiplex PCR reads through MiXCR, listing each CDR3 protein once. The sample contains about 400,000 distinct CDR3 sequences, 41% of which appear only once. The sequenced sample consisted of glioma tissue, nonneoplastic brain tissue, or PBMCs (not recorded which). Receptor source: a human donor with low-grade glioma or glioblastoma, undergoing nonglioma brain surgery, or in good health (not recorded which).

The rearrangement uses TRBV12-3 or TRBV12-4 and TRBJ1-1; possibly TRBD1 for D (5 bases). The CDR3 is 13 residues long. Trimming cost V 6 bases and J 5 bases, with 13 bases left between them. The CDR3 DNA sequence: TGTGCCAGCAGAGGGACGGGTTGGACTGAAGCTTTCTTT. Its translation is CASRGTGWTEAFF.

Comments on this clonotype: A junction end diverges from the germline sequence, so it may reflect a read error. The V gene is TRBV7-6, the J gene TRBJ2-5; 11 bases are shared with TRBD2. This CDR3 region has 15 residues. CDR1 is SGHVS and CDR2 is FNYEAQ in the germline V gene. The CDR3 DNA reads as TGTGCTAGCAGCTTCCTAGCGGGGGGCGTAGAGACCCAGTACTTC. This encodes CASSFLAGGVETQYF.

There are a few counts of this clonotype. V and J are TRBV29-1 and TRBJ2-7, with 9 bases that match TRBD1. Germline CDR1 reads SQVTM; CDR2 reads ANQGSEA. V was pared by 7 bases and J by 5 bases, with 6 bases of the junction left unmatched. CDR3 length: 12 residues. The CDR3 sequence: CSASGQGHEQYF. In nucleotides, the CDR3 is TGCAGCGCATCGGGACAGGGCCACGAGCAGTACTTC.

This clonotype was detected a few times. This chain uses TRBV2 with TRBJ2-1; the D is unclear. This CDR3 contains 11 residues. From germline, CDR1 is SNHLY and CDR2 FYNNEI. Trimming pared 4 bases from V and 10 bases from J, leaving 8 bases between. DNA of the CDR3: TGTGCCAGCAGTGTAGTGGGGGAGCAGTTCTTC. Translating gives CASSVVGEQFF.

J is TRBJ1-5 and V is TRBV20-1; D gene ambiguous. V shed 3 bases and J shed 2 bases, with 8 bases lying between them. Germline-derived CDR1 and CDR2 are DFQATT and SNEGSKA (reference sequence). This CDR3 is 13 amino acids long. The CDR3 DNA reads TGCAGTGCTAGTACCCAGGGCAATCAGCCCCAGCATTTT. Encoded protein: CSASTQGNQPQHF.

The chain recombines TRBV15 with TRBJ1-5, with D uncertain. The CDR3 is made up of 14 amino acids. Trimming removed 0 bases at V and 3 bases at J, with 6 bases between. Looked up from germline, CDR1 is LNHNV and CDR2 is YYDKDF (reference sequence). CDR3 residues: CATSRDRINQPQHF. The CDR3 region has the DNA TGTGCCACCAGCAGAGATCGGATCAATCAGCCCCAGCATTTT.

The V gene is TRBV20-1, the J gene TRBJ1-2; tentatively, D is TRBD1 (5 bases). Germline assignment: CDR1 DFQATT and CDR2 SNEGSKA (reference sequence). V was cut by 5 bases and J by 3 bases, with 16 bases left in between. The CDR3 is 14 residues long. This CDR3 reads CSAVLGRADYGYTF. DNA of the CDR3: TGCAGTGCTGTCCTGGGCAGGGCTGACTATGGCTACACCTTC.

Details on this clonotype: A read error is possible here, since a much larger clone lies one base away. The V and J genes are TRBV6-1 and TRBJ2-1; D is tentatively TRBD1 or TRBD2 (5 bases each). Trimming left V 5 bases short and J 9 bases short, with 20 bases between. Germline V gene sequence: CDR1 MNHNS, CDR2 SASEGT. The CDR3 has 15 amino acids. The CDR3: CASSPDSSPRGEQFF. The DNA of the CDR3 is TGTGCCAGCAGTCCCGACAGTTCCCCCCGGGGTGAGCAGTTCTTC.

The V call is TRBV7-3, the J call TRBJ2-3, with 7 nucleotides matching TRBD1. V lost 4 bases, J lost 4 bases, and 5 bases stayed unmatched. Germline CDR1 SGHTA, CDR2 FQGTGA. CDR3 length equals 14 residues. The CDR3, as DNA: TGTGCCAGCAGCTGGACAGGCGCCTCAGATACGCAGTATTTT. It codes for CASSWTGASDTQYF.

In this sample, this clonotype turned up a few times. The rearrangement uses TRBV7-2 and TRBJ1-5; D remains unclear. With 3 bases removed from V and 8 bases from J, the gap between germline ends came to 17 bases. Germline values: CDR1 SGHTA, CDR2 FQGNSA. The CDR3 has 15 residues. The DNA of the CDR3 is TGTGCCAGCAGCTTTCGCGGGAGCCCTGCGGAGCCCCAGCATTTT. This gives the protein CASSFRGSPAEPQHF. The whole variable domain, remainder taken from reference TRBV7-2 and TRBJ1-5, is GAGVSQSPSNKVTEKGKDVELRCDPISGHTALYWYRQSLGQGLEFLIYFQGNSAPDKSGLPSDRFSAERTGGSVSTLTIQRTQQEDSAVYLCASSFRGSPAEPQHFGDGTRLSIL.

Many counts were recorded for this clonotype. V and J are TRBV27 and TRBJ1-2, with D unresolved. The CDR3 length is 14 residues. Between the trimmed V and J ends, which lost 3 bases and 9 bases, there was a span of 17 bases. CDR1 is MNHEY, CDR2 SMNVEV, per germline (reference sequence). The CDR3 reads CASSFGLMSSRYTF. The CDR3 DNA follows: TGTGCCAGCAGTTTTGGGTTGATGAGCTCCCGCTACACCTTC.

Note on this clonotype: A much larger clone lies one base from this, so it may be a read error. The chain combines TRBV6-6 with TRBJ1-1; no clear D. The ends were cut back, 11 bases at V and 2 bases at J, with 15 bases in the middle. This CDR3 comprises 13 residues. CDR1 and CDR2 (germline): MNHNY, SVGAGI (reference sequence). DNA of the CDR3: TGTGCCGGTAGAAGCATCGTTAACACTGAAGCTTTCTTT. This encodes CAGRSIVNTEAFF.

As for this clonotype: At one end the junction does not follow the germline gene, possibly because of a read error. CDR3 nucleotides: TGTGCCAGCAGCTTATTCAGGGGCCTGAGCTCCTACAATGAGAAGTTCTTC. Its translation: CASSLFRGLSSYNEKFF. The V call is TRBV7-9, the J call TRBJ2-1; a weak D match, TRBD1 (6 bases). The V gene's germline CDR1 is SEHNR and CDR2 FQNEAQ (reference sequence). The CDR3 is 17 residues long.

Regarding this clonotype: It is likely a read error, because the conserved phenylalanine at the end of the CDR3 is missing. This chain links TRBV20-1 with TRBJ1-1; D remains unclear. The CDR3 is 12 amino acids. CDR1 and CDR2 (germline): DFQATT, SNEGSKA (reference sequence). Trimming removed 5 bases at V and 1 base at J, with 8 bases between. CDR3 residues: CSASDGNTEAFS. The CDR3 DNA reads TGCAGTGCTTCTGACGGGAACACTGAAGCTTTCTCT.

The V and J genes are TRBV4-1 and TRBJ2-7; 9 bases are shared with TRBD2. From germline, CDR1 is MGHRA and CDR2 YSYEKL. CDR3 length: 16 residues. V trimming: 0 bases; J trimming: 2 bases; junction bases outside the gene matches: 5. CDR3 protein: CASSQDWSSGTYEQYF. The CDR3 DNA sequence: TGCGCCAGCAGCCAAGATTGGTCTAGCGGGACCTACGAGCAGTACTTC.

Ten or more counts support this clonotype. The V and J genes are TRBV6-2 or TRBV6-3 and TRBJ1-1; D is perhaps TRBD1 (5 bases). CDR1 and CDR2 from the germline V gene are MNHEY and SVGEGT. V shed 0 bases and J shed 1 base, with 18 bases lying between them. The CDR3 has 18 amino acids. CDR3 DNA sequence: TGTGCCAGCAGTTACTCGAGAGGGGCTCCCCTGGGGAACACTGAAGCTTTCTTT. The encoded protein is CASSYSRGAPLGNTEAFF.

This clonotype was observed many times. The gene calls are TRBV27 and TRBJ2-2; 7 bases align to TRBD1. The V gene end was trimmed by 6 bases and the J gene end by 5 bases; junction bases not matched to a gene: 9. Looked up from germline, CDR1 is MNHEY and CDR2 is SMNVEV (reference sequence). The CDR3 has 15 residues. Here the CDR3 reads CASRPRDRQTGELFF. The CDR3 DNA follows: TGTGCCAGCAGGCCCCGGGACAGACAAACCGGGGAGCTGTTTTTT.

This clonotype was detected ten times or more. The genes are TRBV27 and TRBJ2-5, with 7 bases identical to TRBD1. The V segment lost 5 bases and the J segment 2 bases; nucleotides outside the gene matches: 5. In germline, CDR1 is MNHEY, CDR2 SMNVEV (reference sequence). The CDR3 is made up of 14 amino acids. The CDR3, as DNA: TGTGCCAGCAGTATGACAGGGCGTCAAGAGACCCAGTACTTC. This codes for CASSMTGRQETQYF.

This clonotype was observed a few times. This rearrangement joins TRBV12-3 or TRBV12-4 to TRBJ2-7, with D possibly matching TRBD1 (6 bases). Trimming stripped 6 bases from V and 8 bases from J, with 17 bases between. The length of the CDR3 is 13 residues. Here the CDR3 DNA reads TGTGCCAGCAGCTTATGGCAAAGGGACAAGCAGTACTTC. Its protein product is CASSLWQRDKQYF.

There are a few counts of this clonotype. This chain connects TRBV28 to TRBJ1-6; no reliable D call. Germline V gives CDR1 MDHEN, CDR2 SYDVKM. The ends were cut back, 3 bases at V and 7 bases at J, with 7 bases in the middle. The CDR3 has 13 residues. CDR3 DNA: TGTGCCAGCAGTTTTCGGCTCAATTCACCCCTCCACTTT. It codes for CASSFRLNSPLHF.

Comments on this clonotype: A junction end diverges from the germline sequence, so it may reflect a read error. The V gene is TRBV25-1, the J gene TRBJ1-5, with D possibly matching TRBD1 (6 bases). The CDR3 runs 13 residues. Germline loops: CDR1 MGHDK, CDR2 SYGVNS. The CDR3 sequence: CASGEIGGQPQHF. The CDR3, as DNA: TGTGCCAGCGGTGAAATAGGGGGTCAGCCCCAGCATTTT.

The chain uses TRBV19 and TRBJ1-1; a possible D gene is TRBD1 (6 bases). Germline V gene data show CDR1 as LNHDA and CDR2 as SQIVND (reference sequence). This CDR3 contains 13 residues. V lost 7 bases and J 1 base, leaving 10 bases between the germline ends. The CDR3 loop reads CASNPRGNTEAFF. CDR3 nucleotide sequence: TGTGCCAGTAACCCCAGGGGGAACACTGAAGCTTTCTTT.

This clonotype has a handful of counts. This sequence joins TRBV4-2 and TRBJ1-1; D gene unclear. The CDR3 has 16 residues. The germline CDR1 and CDR2 sequences are LGHNA and YNFKEQ. Trimming removed 0 bases at V and 8 bases at J, with 19 bases between. In nucleotides, the CDR3 is TGTGCCAGCAGCCAAGATCCGATACCGCGAGGTGTGGAAGCTTTCTTT. Its translation: CASSQDPIPRGVEAFF.

Concerning this clonotype itself: The junction departs from the called germline gene at one end, perhaps through a read error. The V call is TRBV6-1, the J call TRBJ1-4; D unresolved. This CDR3 contains 17 residues. Germline values: CDR1 MNHNS, CDR2 SASEGT. CDR3 residues: CTSSEDVSLATNEKLFF. In DNA form, the CDR3 reads TGTACCAGCAGTGAGGACGTATCCCTTGCAACTAATGAAAAACTGTTTTTT.

Concerning this clonotype: A read error may explain this, as a much larger clone is one base away. The V and J genes are TRBV20-1 and TRBJ2-1, with 15 bases aligning to TRBD2. The CDR3 is made up of 12 amino acids. Germline V gene sequence: CDR1 DFQATT, CDR2 SNEGSKA (reference sequence). The CDR3 DNA reads TGCAGTGCTGGGACTAGCGGGAGGAAACTGCTCTTC. Translated: CSAGTSGRKLLF.

Concerning this clonotype itself: A much larger clone differs by one base, so this may be a read error. V gene TRBV28 combines with J gene TRBJ1-2; D not resolved. The CDR3 extends over 14 amino acids. CDR1 and CDR2 (germline): MDHEN, SYDVKM. V lost 7 bases and J 2 bases, leaving 14 bases between the germline ends. Here the CDR3 DNA reads TGTGCCAGCACTCCCCCCAACCGCAACTATGGCTACACCTTC. Translation: CASTPPNRNYGYTF.

This rearrangement joins TRBV4-1 to TRBJ2-1, with D perhaps TRBD1 (5 bases). The V gene lost 0 bases and the J gene lost 0 bases, with 6 bases spanning the gap. Looked up from germline, CDR1 is MGHRA and CDR2 is YSYEKL. This CDR3 comprises 15 residues. CDR3 amino acids: CASSQEDSSYNEQFF. For the CDR3, the DNA is TGCGCCAGCAGCCAAGAAGACAGCTCCTACAATGAGCAGTTCTTC.

This clonotype was seen ten or more times. The V and J genes are TRBV6-6 and TRBJ1-1; TRBD1 agrees at 8 bases. The germline V gene has CDR1 MNHNY and CDR2 SVGAGI (reference sequence). The CDR3 spans 18 residues. Unmatched junction bases numbered 14, after V lost 0 bases and J lost 5 bases. DNA for the CDR3: TGTGCCAGCAGTTACTCGAGGGGACAGGCCCTAAGGGAGACTGAAGCTTTCTTT. Protein: CASSYSRGQALRETEAFF.

This clonotype has at least ten counts. The V and J genes are TRBV6-1 and TRBJ2-1; D is undetermined. The CDR3 consists of 12 residues. Germline-derived CDR1 and CDR2 are MNHNS and SASEGT. V was trimmed by 7 bases and J by 9 bases, leaving 13 bases between them. CDR3 region: CASTHRVGEQFF. The CDR3, as DNA: TGTGCCAGCACCCATAGAGTCGGTGAGCAGTTCTTC.

Remarks on this clonotype: It may be a read error: a sequence one base away is much more abundant. This rearrangement joins TRBV4-2 to TRBJ1-5, with TRBD1 matching 7 bases. Germline CDR1 reads LGHNA; CDR2 reads YNFKEQ. This CDR3 spans 18 amino acids. In DNA form, the CDR3 reads TGTGCCAGCAGCCAAGAGGGTTACAGGGGAGTAAGCAATAAGCCCCAGCATTTT. Encoded protein: CASSQEGYRGVSNKPQHF.

A few counts support this clonotype. The chain has TRBV20-1 and TRBJ2-2; 9 positions match TRBD2. Germline values: CDR1 DFQATT, CDR2 SNEGSKA (reference sequence). The CDR3 consists of 14 residues. Trimming removed 1 base from V and 4 bases from J; junction bases left unmatched: 1. The CDR3 nucleotides are TGCAGTGCTAGAGTAGCGGGAGCCACCGGGGAGCTGTTTTTT. Translating gives CSARVAGATGELFF.